The sequence of this TCR beta chain was determined in a study of CD8+CD57+ T cells in acquired aplastic anemia. Study information: Mean DNA quantity obtained from sorted CD4+ and CD8+ cells was 3.2 ug. Study conclusions and caveats: Roughly 31 CD8+ CDR3 sequences occurred in both the patients and the controls.

CDR3 and TCR beta VDJ profiling relied on genomic DNA as the template. Using its own MiXCR run on the reads, TCRdb lists one record per CDR3 protein. The sample shows 180,000 or so distinct CDR3 sequences, over 40% of them seen only once. This clonotype was seen ten or more times. The antigen remains unidentified. Patients chosen for sequencing had shown CD8+CD57+ cell expansion by flow cytometry. Trimming took 2 bases from V and 1 from J, leaving 9 bases between them. There are 14 residues in the CDR3. Germline CDR1 LGHDT, CDR2 YNNKEL (reference sequence). This TCR was sampled from a human donor with aplastic anemia. The sample comprised sorted CD4+, CD8+, or CD8+CD57+ T cells (not recorded which) from PBMCs. The chain links TRBV3-1 to TRBJ2-7; D remains ambiguous. The CDR3 nucleotides are TGTGCCAGCAGCCAAAATCGGCAGTCCTACGAGCAGTACTTC. Translating it yields CASSQNRQSYEQYF.